The 20 T cell receptor beta chains listed next were all sequenced from one sample in a study of blood T cell repertoires in COVID-19. Libraries were prepared by immunoSEQ multiplex PCR; TCRdb keeps only in-frame clonotypes and omits some of them. The table lists 56,000 or so clones, approximately 89% of them singletons. The sequencing input was peripheral blood. These receptors were taken from an older woman with COVID-19, enrolled during active disease.

The genes are TRBV9 and TRBJ2-2; tentative D call: TRBD1 (5 bases). Germline values: CDR1 SGDLS, CDR2 YYNGEE. V gave up 1 base and J gave up 5 bases, with 12 bases separating them. The CDR3 spans 15 residues. The CDR3 loop is CASSVMGKGTGELFF. CDR3 DNA: TGTGCCAGCAGCGTAATGGGCAAGGGGACCGGGGAGCTGTTTTTT.

The CDR3 nucleotides read TGTGCCAGTAGTAGACGACGGGAGGTCTATAATTCACCCCTCCACTTT. Amino acid sequence: CASSRRREVYNSPLHF. The genes are TRBV19 and TRBJ1-6; D unresolved. Germline lookup yields CDR1 LNHDA and CDR2 SQIVND (reference sequence). There are 16 residues in the CDR3. V dropped 4 bases and J dropped 3 bases, with 13 bases sitting between them.

The V call is TRBV5-1, the J call TRBJ1-6, with 9 bases identical to TRBD1. The V segment lost 4 bases and the J segment 8 bases; nucleotides outside the gene matches: 4. CDR1 and CDR2 (germline): SGHRS, YFSETQ. This CDR3 region has 14 residues. CDR3 loop: CASSRQGEDSPLHF. The CDR3 DNA reads TGCGCCAGCAGCCGACAGGGGGAGGATTCACCCCTCCACTTT.

This rearrangement joins TRBV7-8 to TRBJ2-3; D is perhaps TRBD1 (5 bases). CDR1 SGHVS and CDR2 FQNEAQ come from the germline V gene. Trimming left V 5 bases short and J 0 bases short, with 9 bases between. The CDR3 covers 14 residues. The DNA of the CDR3 is TGTGCCAGCAGCCCTCGACAGAGCACAGATACGCAGTATTTT. Translated: CASSPRQSTDTQYF.

The chain recombines TRBV6-5 with TRBJ1-1; D unclear. This CDR3 spans 15 amino acids. CDR1 and CDR2 (germline): MNHEY, SVGAGI. The germline V and J ends were trimmed by 4 bases and 0 bases, with 12 bases remaining between them. This chain's CDR3 is CASSSVGNVNTEAFF. The CDR3 bases are TGTGCCAGCAGTTCCGTCGGGAACGTGAACACTGAAGCTTTCTTT.

This sequence joins TRBV30 and TRBJ1-1; 7 bases agree with TRBD1. V was clipped by 5 bases and J by 1 base; unmatched bases: 4. In germline, CDR1 is GTSNPN, CDR2 SVGIG (reference sequence). The CDR3 has 13 residues. The CDR3: CAWGRQGNTEAFF. The CDR3, as DNA: TGTGCCTGGGGACGACAGGGGAACACTGAAGCTTTCTTT.

The chain combines TRBV4-3 with TRBJ1-3; possible D gene TRBD1, 5 bases. Trimming removed 0 bases from V and 3 bases from J, with 18 bases in between. The CDR3 runs to 18 residues. CDR1 is LGHNA and CDR2 is YSLEER in the germline V gene. In DNA form, the CDR3 reads TGCGCCAGCAGCCAAGATATAGGTGCAGGGCCCAGTGGAAACACCATATATTTT. Encoded protein: CASSQDIGAGPSGNTIYF.

This chain links TRBV6-2 or TRBV6-3 with TRBJ2-7; 7 bases line up with TRBD2. The CDR3 sequence is 18 residues long. With V trimmed by 2 bases and J by 0 bases, 13 bases remained unmatched. Germline values: CDR1 MNHEY, CDR2 SVGEGT. CDR3 nucleotides: TGTGCCAGCAGTTACCCGGACTTCGCGGGAGTTGGCTCCTACGAGCAGTACTTC. It encodes CASSYPDFAGVGSYEQYF.

The chain combines TRBV7-2 with TRBJ2-5; TRBD2 matches at 8 bases. The V gene's germline CDR1 is SGHTA and CDR2 FQGNSA. V lost 1 base, J lost 5 bases, and 9 bases stayed unmatched. The CDR3 contains 16 residues. DNA for the CDR3: TGTGCCAGCAGCTTAGAACTACCGGGAGGGTCCGAGACCCAGTACTTC. Residues: CASSLELPGGSETQYF.

The CDR3 DNA reads TGTGCCAGCAGCCAAGAGGGACAGACTAATGAAAAACTGTTTTTT. Translated: CASSQEGQTNEKLFF. The chain combines TRBV3-1 (or the pseudogene TRBV3-2) with TRBJ1-4; the match to TRBD1 covers 7 bases. The CDR3 consists of 15 residues. Germline CDR1 is LGHDT and CDR2 is YNNKEL (reference sequence). The V gene end was trimmed by 0 bases and the J gene end by 2 bases; junction bases not matched to a gene: 0.

This clone was counted between two and nine times. The CDR3 coding sequence is TGTGCCAGCAGCCAAGCAGGGTACACTGAAGCTTTCTTT. Protein product: CASSQAGYTEAFF. V and J are TRBV14 and TRBJ1-1; the D gene is possibly TRBD1 (5 bases). This CDR3 has 13 residues. Trimming took 1 base from V and 3 from J, leaving 6 bases between them. Germline V gene lookup returns CDR1 SGHDN and CDR2 FVKESK.

The V and J genes are TRBV28 and TRBJ1-1; 8 bases match TRBD1. The ends lost 9 bases at V and 7 bases at J; junction bases unmatched: 13. CDR1 and CDR2 from the germline V gene are MDHEN and SYDVKM. The CDR3 is made up of 14 amino acids. The CDR3 loop reads CASTGGQGIGEAFF. In nucleotides, the CDR3 is TGTGCCAGTACAGGAGGACAGGGTATCGGTGAAGCTTTCTTT.

The V gene is TRBV10-3, the J gene TRBJ1-2; 8 bases agree with TRBD1. Germline V gives CDR1 ENHRY, CDR2 SYGVKD. V shed 4 bases, J shed 7 bases, and the junction held 5 bases outside the gene matches. This CDR3 has 13 amino acids. CDR3 in DNA: TGTGCCATCAGTGGGATAGGACAGGGTGGCTACACCTTC. Its translation: CAISGIGQGGYTF.

The rearrangement uses TRBV28 and TRBJ1-5; no definite D call. Looked up from germline, CDR1 is MDHEN and CDR2 is SYDVKM. Trimming pared 1 base from V and 3 bases from J, leaving 13 bases between. The CDR3 contains 16 residues. CDR3 DNA sequence: TGTGCCAGCAGTTTATATGGGCTGATGATCAATCAGCCCCAGCATTTT. Its translation is CASSLYGLMINQPQHF.

In its sample, this clone was seen a few times. V gene TRBV5-4 combines with J gene TRBJ2-3; 9 positions agree with TRBD2. Per germline, CDR1 SGHNT and CDR2 YYREEE (reference sequence). The CDR3 spans 16 residues. Trimming cost V 2 bases and J 4 bases; bases outside gene matches: 8. CDR3 residues: CASSLGTSPSPDTQYF. In DNA form, the CDR3 reads TGTGCCAGCAGCTTAGGGACTAGCCCATCCCCAGATACGCAGTATTTT.

The V and J genes are TRBV11-2 and TRBJ2-1; D unresolved. The germline V gene encodes CDR1 SGHAT and CDR2 FQNNGV. Trimming cost V 7 bases and J 9 bases, with 19 bases left between them. The CDR3 extends over 14 amino acids. In DNA, the CDR3 is TGTGCCAGCAACCTATACTTAGGAGATACTGAGCAGTTCTTC. The encoded protein is CASNLYLGDTEQFF.

The V gene is TRBV19, the J gene TRBJ2-1, with 8 bases fitting TRBD1. CDR3 length: 16 amino acids. V lost 6 bases, J lost 7 bases, and 14 bases stayed unmatched. From germline, CDR1 is LNHDA and CDR2 SQIVND (reference sequence). In nucleotides, the CDR3 is TGTGCCAGTAGAGCTCCTGGACAGGGTGGGGTAAATGAGCAGTTCTTC. Translated: CASRAPGQGGVNEQFF.

The count of this clone is one. The genes are TRBV7-2 and TRBJ1-3; D remains ambiguous. From germline, CDR1 is SGHTA and CDR2 FQGNSA. The length of the CDR3 is 15 residues. V gave up 0 bases and J gave up 4 bases, with 10 bases separating them. The DNA for the CDR3 is TGTGCCAGCAGCTTAGCGGCTGCCGGGGGAAACACCATATATTTT. Residues: CASSLAAAGGNTIYF. The whole variable domain, remainder taken from reference TRBV7-2 and TRBJ1-3, is GAGVSQSPSNKVTEKGKDVELRCDPISGHTALYWYRQSLGQGLEFLIYFQGNSAPDKSGLPSDRFSAERTGGSVSTLTIQRTQQEDSAVYLCASSLAAAGGNTIYFGEGSWLTVV.

This clone was seen a single time. V gene TRBV16 combines with J gene TRBJ1-2; 8 bases map to TRBD1. The CDR3 totals 16 residues. Looked up from germline, CDR1 is KGHSY and CDR2 is FQNENV. Trimming removed 3 bases from V and 6 bases from J; junction bases left unmatched: 12. The CDR3 DNA sequence: TGTGCCAGCAGCCACTCGCGAGGACAGGGTGAGGATGGCTACACCTTC. Encoded protein: CASSHSRGQGEDGYTF.

The chain employs TRBV18 and TRBJ1-2; possible D gene TRBD1, 5 bases. V gave up 2 bases and J gave up 8 bases, with 9 bases separating them. CDR3 length: 12 amino acids. Germline V gene data show CDR1 as KGHSH and CDR2 as LQKENI. This chain's CDR3 is CASSPVPGGYTF. The CDR3 DNA reads as TGTGCCAGCTCACCAGTTCCAGGGGGCTACACCTTC.